These 14 T cell receptor beta chains originate from one sample sequenced in a study of T cell responses to AZD1222 COVID-19 vaccine. Sequencing used immunoSEQ multiplex PCR; TCRdb keeps in-frame clones, though not all of them. The sample lists about 110,000 clones, around 90% occurring once. The sequencing here drew on peripheral blood, taken on day 0 of MenACWY control vaccination. All receptors derive from an adult in good health.

V is TRBV12-5 and J is TRBJ1-4, with a weak D call TRBD1 (5 bases). The CDR3 sequence is 16 residues long. Trimming pared 0 bases from V and 7 bases from J, leaving 15 bases between. The germline V gene has CDR1 LGHNT and CDR2 FRNRAP. CDR3 sequence reads: CASGLVRVGGGEKLFF. The CDR3 DNA is TGTGCTAGTGGTTTGGTACGAGTGGGGGGTGGTGAAAAACTGTTTTTT.

This sequence joins TRBV6-5 and TRBJ1-4, with 7 bases lining up with TRBD1. The ends lost 6 bases at V and 7 bases at J; junction bases unmatched: 8. The CDR3 length is 14 residues. Germline CDR1 and CDR2: MNHEY and SVGAGI. The CDR3 sequence is CASRETGYGEKLFF. The DNA for the CDR3 is TGTGCCAGCAGGGAGACAGGGTACGGTGAAAAACTGTTTTTT.

V is TRBV6-1 and J is TRBJ2-1, with D possibly being TRBD2 (5 bases). V lost 2 bases to trimming and J lost 9 bases, with 14 bases between them. CDR1 is MNHNS, CDR2 SASEGT, per germline. The CDR3 runs to 14 residues. In nucleotides, the CDR3 is TGTGCCAGCAGTGAATCCCGGACTGATGCTGAGCAGTTCTTC. Protein: CASSESRTDAEQFF.

For the CDR3, the DNA is TGTGCCAGCAGCACCTATCCGGGGGGGGAAAAACTGTTTTTT. This sequence encodes CASSTYPGGEKLFF. V gene TRBV6-5 combines with J gene TRBJ1-4; D possibly corresponds to TRBD1 (5 bases). The V and J ends lost 6 bases and 8 bases respectively, with 16 bases between them. Germline V lookup: CDR1 MNHEY, CDR2 SVGAGI. The CDR3 covers 14 residues.

The V and J genes are TRBV7-2 and TRBJ2-2; the match to TRBD1 covers 12 bases. The CDR3 is 16 amino acids. CDR1 SGHTA and CDR2 FQGNSA come from the germline V gene. After removal of 5 bases from V and 7 bases from J, the junction contained 8 bases not matched to a gene. CDR3 protein: CASSPRDRGHSGELFF. For the CDR3, the DNA is TGTGCCAGCAGCCCCCGGGACAGGGGGCATAGCGGGGAGCTGTTTTTT. Full variable domain (missing parts from reference TRBV7-2 and TRBJ2-2): GAGVSQSPSNKVTEKGKDVELRCDPISGHTALYWYRQSLGQGLEFLIYFQGNSAPDKSGLPSDRFSAERTGGSVSTLTIQRTQQEDSAVYLCASSPRDRGHSGELFFGEGSRLTVL.

The CDR3 region is CASSPQRGAVDTQYF. DNA for the CDR3: TGTGCCAGCTCACCACAGCGGGGGGCTGTAGATACGCAGTATTTT. V and J are TRBV18 and TRBJ2-3; the match to TRBD2 covers 9 bases. Per germline, CDR1 KGHSH and CDR2 LQKENI. The V gene end was trimmed by 1 base and the J gene end by 5 bases; junction bases not matched to a gene: 4. The CDR3 contains 15 residues.

V is TRBV28 and J is TRBJ2-3, with TRBD1 matching 8 bases. Germline lookup yields CDR1 MDHEN and CDR2 SYDVKM. After removal of 6 bases from V and 4 bases from J, the junction contained 3 bases not matched to a gene. The CDR3 is made up of 13 amino acids. The chain's CDR3 is CASRGQGPDTQYF. CDR3 coding DNA: TGTGCCAGCAGAGGACAGGGCCCAGATACGCAGTATTTT.

This clone was seen once. The J gene is TRBJ1-6, the V gene TRBV7-6; 10 bases agree with TRBD1. The CDR3 sequence is 16 residues long. Germline V lookup: CDR1 SGHVS, CDR2 FNYEAQ. Trimming took 5 bases from V and 3 from J; bases not matched to a gene: 4. CDR3 bases: TGTGCCAGCAGCGGGGGACAGGGGATCTATAATTCACCCCTCCACTTT. Translated, it gives CASSGGQGIYNSPLHF. Combining the CDR3 with reference TRBV7-6 and TRBJ1-6 gives the whole variable domain GAGVSQSPRYKVTKRGQDVALRCDPISGHVSLYWYRQALGQGPEFLTYFNYEAQQDKSGLPNDRFSAERPEGSISTLTIQRTEQRDSAMYRCASSGGQGIYNSPLHFGNGTRLTVT.

The rearrangement uses TRBV6-5 and TRBJ1-2; TRBD1 matches 7 bases. CDR1 is MNHEY and CDR2 is SVGAGI in the germline V gene. V trimming: 8 bases; J trimming: 7 bases; junction bases outside the gene matches: 16. The CDR3 is 15 residues long. CDR3 nucleotides: TGTGCCAGCCAAGGGGGATGGCGCAGGGGGATTGGCTACACCTTC. Its protein is CASQGGWRRGIGYTF.

V usage is TRBV5-1 and J usage is TRBJ1-6; 8 bases map to TRBD1. The V gene's germline CDR1 is SGHRS and CDR2 YFSETQ. V lost 2 bases to trimming and J lost 8 bases; unmatched junction nucleotides: 6. CDR3 length equals 15 residues. The CDR3 DNA is TGCGCCAGCAGCTTCCAACAGGGGGTGGATTCACCCCTCCACTTT. It codes for CASSFQQGVDSPLHF.

A few counts support this clone. The chain links TRBV12-5 to TRBJ2-2, with 7 nucleotides matching TRBD2. CDR1 and CDR2 (germline): LGHNT, FRNRAP. With 2 bases clipped from V and 4 bases from J, the junction kept 7 bases outside the gene matches. The CDR3 sequence is 16 residues long. The CDR3 DNA is TGTGCTAGTGGTTTGCGCGGCGGGGGAGTCACCGGGGAGCTGTTTTTT. Translation gives CASGLRGGGVTGELFF.

V is TRBV9 and J is TRBJ1-1, with D tentatively TRBD1 (5 bases). This CDR3 contains 11 residues. Germline CDR1 is SGDLS and CDR2 is YYNGEE. V gave up 7 bases and J gave up 12 bases, with 16 bases separating them. The CDR3 bases are TGTGCCAGCGGCACGGCGGGGCCAACTTTCTTT. Its translation: CASGTAGPTFF.

This chain connects TRBV6-6 to TRBJ1-3; 8 positions agree with TRBD1. This CDR3 contains 16 residues. Per the germline V gene, CDR1 is MNHNY and CDR2 is SVGAGI (reference sequence). V lost 2 bases to trimming and J lost 3 bases; unmatched junction nucleotides: 6. The CDR3 reads CASSYPWTGSGNTIYF. The CDR3 region has the DNA TGTGCCAGCAGTTACCCATGGACAGGGAGTGGAAACACCATATATTTT.

The chain has TRBV9 and TRBJ1-1; D is unclear. The CDR3 is 16 residues long. V lost 0 bases and J 7 bases, leaving 19 bases between the germline ends. The germline V gene encodes CDR1 SGDLS and CDR2 YYNGEE. CDR3 amino acids: CASSVGGQLPIHEAFF. In DNA form, the CDR3 reads TGTGCCAGCAGCGTAGGAGGGCAGCTACCGATACATGAAGCTTTCTTT.